Presented here are 9 T cell receptor beta chains from one specimen sequenced in a study of blood T cell repertoires in COVID-19 (TCRdb year 2020). Library preparation was by the immunoSEQ multiplex PCR assay. TCRdb took over this immuneACCESS table, retaining in-frame rearrangements with V and J assigned. Such tables are incomplete; in checked studies, under half of the missing clones stem from an unresolved V gene, and the remainder is unexplained. This sample gives over 200,000 clones in total; approximately 86% of them show up just once. The top ten clonotypes cover 1.5% of the sample. The source material was peripheral blood. These receptors all come from a man aged 18-30 years with active or convalescent COVID-19.

The chain recombines TRBV19 with TRBJ2-6; TRBD1 matches at 10 bases. Losses at the gene ends were 6 bases for V and 2 bases for J; bases not matched to a gene: 16. The CDR3 covers 20 residues. CDR1 is LNHDA and CDR2 is SQIVND in the germline V gene (reference sequence). Written as DNA, the CDR3 is TGTGCCAGTAGCAGAAAAGGTTTGGGACAGGGGAGCGCTGGGGCCAACGTCCTGACTTTC. It translates to CASSRKGLGQGSAGANVLTF.

The chain links TRBV24-1 to TRBJ1-2; 11 nucleotides line up with TRBD1. The CDR3 runs to 12 residues. With V trimmed by 9 bases and J by 8 bases, 4 bases remained unmatched. CDR1 and CDR2 (germline): KGHDR, SFDVKD. The CDR3 nucleotides are TGTGCCACCGGGGGACAGGGGGGCGGCTACACCTTC. Translating it yields CATGGQGGGYTF.

This clone showed up just once. The chain combines TRBV12-3 or TRBV12-4 with TRBJ1-1; D ambiguous. This CDR3 is 13 amino acids long. V lost 4 bases, J lost 3 bases, and 9 bases lay in between. The CDR3 loop reads CASSSYGDTEAFF. Written as DNA, the CDR3 is TGTGCCAGCAGTTCGTACGGGGACACTGAAGCTTTCTTT.

This rearrangement joins TRBV7-2 to TRBJ2-5; D remains ambiguous. This CDR3 is 12 amino acids long. CDR1 is SGHTA, CDR2 FQGNSA, per germline. The V and J ends lost 5 bases and 0 bases respectively, with 4 bases between them. This CDR3 reads CASSLYQETQYF. CDR3 DNA sequence: TGTGCCAGCAGCCTGTACCAAGAGACCCAGTACTTC. Supplemented by reference TRBV7-2 and TRBJ2-5, the full variable domain reads GAGVSQSPSNKVTEKGKDVELRCDPISGHTALYWYRQSLGQGLEFLIYFQGNSAPDKSGLPSDRFSAERTGGSVSTLTIQRTQQEDSAVYLCASSLYQETQYFGPGTRLLVL.

This clone was seen just once. This sequence joins TRBV5-1 and TRBJ2-3; 10 nucleotides align to TRBD2. The CDR3 covers 14 residues. The germline gives CDR1 SGHRS, CDR2 YFSETQ. Unmatched junction bases numbered 4, after V lost 5 bases and J lost 4 bases. The CDR3: CASRSGTSADTQYF. CDR3 nucleotide sequence: TGCGCCAGCAGGTCCGGGACTAGCGCAGATACGCAGTATTTT.

The chain is built from TRBV19 and TRBJ1-5; 10 positions match TRBD1. Germline V gene sequence: CDR1 LNHDA, CDR2 SQIVND (reference sequence). There are 15 residues in the CDR3. V dropped 3 bases and J dropped 4; count of bases not matched to a gene: 3. The CDR3 protein is CASSIRDRGNQPQHF. CDR3 nucleotides: TGTGCCAGTAGTATCCGGGACAGGGGTAATCAGCCCCAGCATTTT.

J is TRBJ2-1 and V is TRBV29-1, with 11 bases identical to TRBD2. V was clipped by 5 bases and J by 8 bases; unmatched bases: 8. Germline assignment: CDR1 SQVTM and CDR2 ANQGSEA. The CDR3 runs 14 residues. The CDR3 DNA reads as TGCAGCGTTATAACTAGCGGGAGTCGCGATGAGCAGTTCTTC. The encoded protein is CSVITSGSRDEQFF.

V is TRBV7-2 and J is TRBJ2-3; a weak D match, TRBD2 (6 bases). Germline CDR1 and CDR2: SGHTA and FQGNSA. The CDR3 loop spans 15 amino acids. Trimming pared 3 bases from V and 4 bases from J, leaving 14 bases between. The CDR3 protein is CASSLGGVRADTQYF. CDR3 in DNA: TGTGCCAGCAGCTTGGGGGGTGTCCGCGCAGATACGCAGTATTTT. The variable domain in full, completed from reference TRBV7-2 and TRBJ2-3, reads GAGVSQSPSNKVTEKGKDVELRCDPISGHTALYWYRQSLGQGLEFLIYFQGNSAPDKSGLPSDRFSAERTGGSVSTLTIQRTQQEDSAVYLCASSLGGVRADTQYFGPGTRLTVL.

The chain is built from TRBV5-1 and TRBJ1-1, with 7 bases fitting TRBD1. The CDR3 has 16 residues. Germline assignment: CDR1 SGHRS and CDR2 YFSETQ. J lost 0 bases, V lost 4 bases, and 9 bases had no gene match. CDR3 sequence: CASSTGDSLMNTEAFF. Here the CDR3 DNA reads TGCGCCAGCAGCACCGGGGACAGCCTTATGAACACTGAAGCTTTCTTT. Full variable domain (missing parts from reference TRBV5-1 and TRBJ1-1): KAGVTQTPRYLIKTRGQQVTLSCSPISGHRSVSWYQQTPGQGLQFLFEYFSETQRNKGNFPGRFSGRQFSNSRSEMNVSTLELGDSALYLCASSTGDSLMNTEAFFGQGTRLTVV.